Listed here are 30 T cell receptor beta chains from one sample, sequenced in a study of graft-versus-host responses after intestinal transplantation. Processing of graft tissue released intraepithelial and lamina propria lymphocytes. Measured with immunoSEQ multiplex PCR; TCRdb has only the in-frame clones, and not every one. The repertoire consists of just under 65,000 clones, with roughly 90% occurring once and the leading ten covering around 1.7%. The sequencing used ileum tissue, collected 350 to 400 days after transplant. These receptors all stem from a human patient who received an intestinal transplant, so some T cells may come from the graft donor.

The chain is built from TRBV6-1 and TRBJ1-2; D perhaps matches TRBD1 (6 bases). Trimming stripped 6 bases from V and 4 bases from J, with 12 bases between. The CDR3 sequence is 13 residues long. Germline V gene lookup returns CDR1 MNHNS and CDR2 SASEGT. The CDR3 sequence is CASRAGGPYGYTF. CDR3 bases: TGTGCCAGCAGGGCGGGGGGCCCCTATGGCTACACCTTC.

The chain carries TRBV28 and TRBJ1-2; D remains unclear. Germline CDR1 MDHEN, CDR2 SYDVKM. V dropped 2 bases and J dropped 0 bases, with 10 bases sitting between them. The CDR3 contains 15 residues. DNA of the CDR3: TGTGCCAGCAGTTTACGGTCGATAGCTAACTATGGCTACACCTTC. Its translation is CASSLRSIANYGYTF.

The gene calls are TRBV10-3 and TRBJ2-3; D is possibly TRBD2 (5 bases). Trimming took off 3 bases at V and 0 bases at J, with 19 bases between the two ends. The CDR3 spans 18 residues. Germline V gives CDR1 ENHRY, CDR2 SYGVKD. CDR3 in amino acids: CAISDTSASQTSTDTQYF. Written as DNA, the CDR3 is TGTGCCATCAGTGACACCTCGGCTAGCCAGACTAGCACAGATACGCAGTATTTT.

The rearrangement joins TRBV6-1 to TRBJ1-5, with 7 bases identical to TRBD1. The germline CDR1 and CDR2 sequences are MNHNS and SASEGT. Losses at the gene ends were 3 bases for V and 5 bases for J; bases not matched to a gene: 7. The CDR3 is made up of 15 amino acids. The CDR3 protein is CASSDKGQFHQPQHF. CDR3 sequence (DNA): TGTGCCAGCAGTGACAAGGGACAGTTTCATCAGCCCCAGCATTTT.

The genes are TRBV28 and TRBJ1-5, with D possibly being TRBD1 (5 bases). The length of the CDR3 is 16 residues. Germline V gene lookup returns CDR1 MDHEN and CDR2 SYDVKM. V was trimmed by 5 bases and J by 3 bases, leaving 17 bases between them. The CDR3 nucleotides are TGTGCCAGCAGTAAGACCCAGGGAAGGAACAATCAGCCCCAGCATTTT. Protein sequence: CASSKTQGRNNQPQHF.

The J gene is TRBJ1-2, the V gene TRBV27, with 7 bases that match TRBD1. Trimming took 6 bases from V and 8 from J; bases not matched to a gene: 6. Germline V gene sequence: CDR1 MNHEY, CDR2 SMNVEV (reference sequence). The CDR3 has 12 amino acids. The CDR3 nucleotides read TGTGCCAGCAGGACAGGGAGCCGCGGCTACACCTTC. Protein product: CASRTGSRGYTF.

The chain is built from TRBV4-1 and TRBJ2-5; 9 nucleotides line up with TRBD1. The length of the CDR3 is 15 residues. Germline CDR1 reads MGHRA; CDR2 reads YSYEKL. The junction had 0 bases not matched to a gene; V was cut back by 0 bases and J by 1 base. This CDR3 reads CASSQEGQGQETQYF. The CDR3 nucleotides are TGCGCCAGCAGCCAAGAGGGACAGGGCCAAGAGACCCAGTACTTC.

The chain joins TRBV11-2 to TRBJ1-1; 8 bases are a match to TRBD1. The CDR3 is made up of 14 amino acids. V gave up 5 bases and J gave up 7 bases; unmatched junction bases: 9. CDR1 is SGHAT and CDR2 is FQNNGV in the germline V gene. CDR3 DNA sequence: TGTGCCAGCAGCCGCAGACAGGGGTTCGGTGAAGCTTTCTTT. Translating it yields CASSRRQGFGEAFF.

The rearrangement links TRBV28 to TRBJ2-2, with TRBD2 matching 10 bases. This CDR3 is built from 16 residues. Per the germline V gene, CDR1 is MDHEN and CDR2 is SYDVKM. The V segment lost 1 base and the J segment 6 bases; nucleotides outside the gene matches: 5. In nucleotides, the CDR3 is TGTGCCAGCAGTTTATATCCTAGCGGGAGATCCGGGGAGCTGTTTTTT. Translation: CASSLYPSGRSGELFF.

The chain is built from TRBV15 and TRBJ2-7; D is possibly TRBD1 or TRBD2 (5 bases each). The CDR3 runs to 16 residues. Trimming took off 0 bases at V and 3 bases at J, with 15 bases between the two ends. The germline gives CDR1 LNHNV, CDR2 YYDKDF (reference sequence). The CDR3 sequence: CATSRERGGSFYEQYF. DNA of the CDR3: TGTGCCACCAGCAGAGAACGTGGGGGTTCTTTCTACGAGCAGTACTTC.

This clone counts as medium-sized. This rearrangement joins TRBV5-4 to TRBJ2-4; D may be TRBD1 (5 bases). V was cut by 0 bases and J by 3 bases, with 7 bases left in between. The CDR3 is 14 amino acids. The germline gives CDR1 SGHNT, CDR2 YYREEE (reference sequence). CDR3 DNA: TGTGCCAGCAGCTTGGAGACAGTCAAAAACATTCAGTACTTC. Its translation is CASSLETVKNIQYF.

This chain links TRBV27 with TRBJ1-1; no definite D call. The ends were cut back, 6 bases at V and 0 bases at J, with 14 bases in the middle. This CDR3 is built from 15 residues. Germline assignment: CDR1 MNHEY and CDR2 SMNVEV (reference sequence). CDR3 loop: CASRPIPELNTEAFF. The CDR3 nucleotides are TGTGCCAGCAGACCGATACCAGAGTTGAACACTGAAGCTTTCTTT.

In the case of this clone: One end of the junction is discordant with germline, which a read error may explain. J is TRBJ2-1 and V is TRBV10-2; D perhaps matches TRBD2 (5 bases). The CDR3 spans 12 residues. CDR1 is WSHSY and CDR2 is SAAADI in the germline V gene. CDR3 loop: CASGLAYHEQFF. The DNA of the CDR3 is TGCGCCAGCGGGCTAGCCTACCATGAGCAGTTCTTC.

The chain carries TRBV6-1 and TRBJ2-2; no definite D call. The CDR3 has 14 amino acids. The germline gives CDR1 MNHNS, CDR2 SASEGT. The ends were cut back, 6 bases at V and 4 bases at J, with 12 bases in the middle. Here the CDR3 reads CASRRDGLTGELFF. The DNA for the CDR3 is TGTGCCAGCAGGAGAGACGGGCTCACCGGGGAGCTGTTTTTT.

This CDR3 is CASGLGLAINTGELFF. The CDR3 DNA reads TGCGCCAGCGGCCTAGGGCTAGCGATAAACACCGGGGAGCTGTTTTTT. The chain is built from TRBV5-1 and TRBJ2-2; D is possibly TRBD2 (6 bases). With 7 bases removed from V and 2 bases from J, the gap between germline ends came to 18 bases. This CDR3 region has 16 residues. In germline, CDR1 is SGHRS, CDR2 YFSETQ.

The chain combines TRBV13 with TRBJ2-3; the D gene could be TRBD1 or TRBD2 (5 bases each). In germline, CDR1 is PRHDT, CDR2 FYEKMQ (reference sequence). Between the trimmed V and J ends, which lost 5 bases and 4 bases, there was a span of 13 bases. The CDR3 length is 14 residues. The CDR3 loop is CASSLGRGPDTQYF. The CDR3 DNA sequence: TGTGCCAGCAGCCTCGGACGGGGCCCAGATACGCAGTATTTT.

The CDR3 sequence: CSVEVEATGPSSYEQYF. CDR3 bases: TGCAGCGTTGAGGTCGAGGCAACCGGACCCAGCTCCTACGAGCAGTACTTC. V usage is TRBV29-1 and J usage is TRBJ2-7; no clear D gene. CDR1 and CDR2 from the germline V gene are SQVTM and ANQGSEA. The CDR3 runs 17 residues. Trimming took 3 bases from V and 0 from J, leaving 21 bases between them.

This clone was observed a single time. V gene TRBV6-4 combines with J gene TRBJ1-5; TRBD1 might be the D (6 bases). The CDR3 extends over 15 amino acids. Per the germline V gene, CDR1 is MRHNA and CDR2 is SNTAGT. V shed 5 bases and J shed 5 bases, with 16 bases lying between them. CDR3 protein: CASSPGGGADQPQHF. CDR3 DNA: TGTGCCAGCAGTCCAGGTGGGGGGGCCGATCAGCCCCAGCATTTT.

V and J are TRBV19 and TRBJ2-2, with D maybe TRBD1 (6 bases). The CDR3 totals 14 residues. Per the germline V gene, CDR1 is LNHDA and CDR2 is SQIVND (reference sequence). Trimming removed 5 bases at V and 4 bases at J, with 11 bases between. CDR3 nucleotide sequence: TGTGCCAGTAGTCCAGGGGAAGTCACCGGGGAGCTGTTTTTT. Amino acids: CASSPGEVTGELFF. Based on the CDR3 plus reference TRBV19 and TRBJ2-2, the full variable domain is DGGITQSPKYLFRKEGQNVTLSCEQNLNHDAMYWYRQDPGQGLRLIYYSQIVNDFQKGDIAEGYSVSREKKESFPLTVTSAQKNPTAFYLCASSPGEVTGELFFGEGSRLTVL.

This chain connects TRBV2 to TRBJ1-3; 9 bases are a match to TRBD1. V lost 6 bases, J lost 0 bases, and 3 bases stayed unmatched. This CDR3 has 15 amino acids. CDR1 SNHLY and CDR2 FYNNEI come from the germline V gene. The CDR3 reads CASSRQGGSGNTIYF. In DNA, the CDR3 is TGTGCCAGCAGCCGACAGGGGGGCTCTGGAAACACCATATATTTT. Drawing the rest from reference TRBV2 and TRBJ1-3, the complete variable domain is EPEVTQTPSHQVTQMGQEVILRCVPISNHLYFYWYRQILGQKVEFLVSFYNNEISEKSEIFDDQFSVERPDGSNFTLKIRSTKLEDSAMYFCASSRQGGSGNTIYFGEGSWLTVV.

The genes are TRBV6-5 and TRBJ2-7, with D hard to call. V lost 0 bases and J 3 bases, leaving 6 bases between the germline ends. The germline V gene has CDR1 MNHEY and CDR2 SVGAGI. This CDR3 comprises 13 residues. CDR3 nucleotide sequence: TGTGCCAGCAGTTACTCGAGCATCTACGAGCAGTACTTC. Protein: CASSYSSIYEQYF.

This rearrangement joins TRBV11-2 to TRBJ1-2; D not certain. Trimming pared 3 bases from V and 3 bases from J, leaving 14 bases between. The length of the CDR3 is 15 residues. Germline V gene sequence: CDR1 SGHAT, CDR2 FQNNGV. CDR3 in amino acids: CASSLGSATYYGYTF. DNA of the CDR3: TGTGCCAGCAGCTTGGGTTCAGCGACTTACTATGGCTACACCTTC.

The rearrangement uses TRBV19 and TRBJ2-2, with 8 bases matching TRBD2. The CDR3 is made up of 16 amino acids. From germline, CDR1 is LNHDA and CDR2 SQIVND (reference sequence). After removal of 5 bases from V and 6 bases from J, the junction contained 11 bases not matched to a gene. The CDR3 coding sequence is TGTGCCAGTAGTCCCCCGGCGGGAGGCTGGGCCGGGGAGCTGTTTTTT. Protein sequence: CASSPPAGGWAGELFF.

The CDR3 is CASSLPPPFDRAGYEQYF. The CDR3 DNA is TGTGCCAGCAGTTTACCGCCGCCTTTCGACAGGGCAGGCTACGAGCAGTACTTC. This chain joins TRBV27 and TRBJ2-7; 7 positions agree with TRBD1. Germline values: CDR1 MNHEY, CDR2 SMNVEV (reference sequence). The CDR3 is made up of 18 amino acids. With 2 bases clipped from V and 3 bases from J, the junction kept 16 bases outside the gene matches.

The rearrangement uses TRBV11-2 and TRBJ2-7; D is uncertain. Germline V CDR1 and CDR2: SGHAT, FQNNGV. Trimming removed 4 bases from V and 2 bases from J, with 12 bases in between. This CDR3 spans 14 amino acids. The CDR3 loop is CASSSIGLPYEQYF. DNA of the CDR3: TGTGCCAGCAGCTCCATCGGTTTGCCCTACGAGCAGTACTTC.

The chain is built from TRBV4-1 and TRBJ2-2, with a weak D call TRBD1 (7 bases). The CDR3 length is 15 residues. The germline V and J ends were trimmed by 1 base and 6 bases, with 12 bases remaining between them. Per germline, CDR1 MGHRA and CDR2 YSYEKL. The CDR3 DNA reads as TGCGCCAGCAGCCAAGTCCAGGGGGAGGCCGGGGAGCTGTTTTTT. Translating it yields CASSQVQGEAGELFF.

The chain joins TRBV6-5 to TRBJ1-2; no clear D gene. Germline V CDR1 and CDR2: MNHEY, SVGAGI. Trimming cost V 9 bases and J 7 bases, with 21 bases left between them. The CDR3 covers 14 residues. CDR3 nucleotides: TGTGCCAGTACGGTCAGAGTCAACTGGGGTGGCTACACCTTC. Its protein product is CASTVRVNWGGYTF.

The rearrangement joins TRBV7-8 to TRBJ2-3; a weak D match, TRBD1 (5 bases). This CDR3 is 15 amino acids long. The V end lost 5 bases, the J end lost 0 bases, and 12 bases lay between the germline ends. Germline V lookup: CDR1 SGHVS, CDR2 FQNEAQ. CDR3 region: CASSPRAGSTDTQYF. For the CDR3, the DNA is TGTGCCAGCAGCCCCAGGGCCGGTAGCACAGATACGCAGTATTTT. The variable domain in full, completed from reference TRBV7-8 and TRBJ2-3, reads GAGVSQSPRYKVAKRGQDVALRCDPISGHVSLFWYQQALGQGPEFLTYFQNEAQLDKSGLPSDRFFAERPEGSVSTLKIQRTQQEDSAVYLCASSPRAGSTDTQYFGPGTRLTVL.

V and J are TRBV6-7 and TRBJ1-3; D is unclear. TRBV6-7 is marked as an open reading frame, function uncertain. The V end lost 7 bases, the J end lost 0 bases, and 10 bases lay between the germline ends. The CDR3 contains 14 residues. For the CDR3, the DNA is TGTGCCAGCAACCTAGACGGCTCTGGAAACACCATATATTTT. Its translation is CASNLDGSGNTIYF.

The chain combines TRBV4-1 with TRBJ2-2, with TRBD2 matching over 10 bases. The germline gives CDR1 MGHRA, CDR2 YSYEKL. The CDR3 has 17 residues. With V trimmed by 1 base and J by 2 bases, 4 bases remained unmatched. The CDR3 DNA sequence: TGCGCCAGCAGCCAAGTGAGCGGGGGGGCAAACACCGGGGAGCTGTTTTTT. Its protein is CASSQVSGGANTGELFF.